This paragraph reports one TCR beta chain. This CDR3 comprises 15 residues. Germline CDR1 SGHVS, CDR2 FNYEAQ. Trimming stripped 0 bases from V and 4 bases from J, with 7 bases between. The data belong to a study of control samples from healthy donors and cancer patients. Here immunoSEQ multiplex PCR was the method, and the copy in TCRdb shows in-frame clones only, minus some. Found here are some 130,000 clones, 80% to 95% of them singletons; the top ten hold roughly 2.6%. The origin of this receptor is a man aged 35-49 years in good health. Specimen: blood. V and J are TRBV7-6 and TRBJ1-6; the D is unclear. The CDR3 DNA sequence: TGTGCCAGCAGCTTAGCTGAGGCGTATAATTCACCCCTCCACTTT. It codes for CASSLAEAYNSPLHF.